The rows below give T cell receptor beta chains drawn from one sample of a study of shared clonotypes between healthy human individuals. Libraries were prepared by immunoSEQ multiplex PCR; TCRdb keeps only in-frame clonotypes and omits some of them. This table has fewer than 850,000 clones, roughly 96% appearing once. What was sequenced was naive CD8+ T cells sorted from blood. The receptors here all came from a young man in good health. The CDR3 runs from the conserved cysteine through the conserved F or W. D genes are given only for firm matches. Size values are once, few and many counts, or a class for expanded clones, and some rows have none.

v_gene	d_gene	len	abundance	j_gene	CDR3aa	CDR3nt
TRBV14	.	16	.	TRBJ2-7	CASSQDLAGSSYEQYF	TGTGCCAGCAGCCAAGATCTGGCGGGGAGCTCCTACGAGCAGTACTTC
TRBV7-9	.	14	.	TRBJ2-7	CASSVTDVSYEQYF	TGTGCCAGCAGCGTAACAGACGTTTCCTACGAGCAGTACTTC
TRBV27	.	14	.	TRBJ1-5	CASSFTGMGQPQHF	TGTGCCAGCAGTTTCACAGGGATGGGTCAGCCCCAGCATTTT
TRBV5-1	.	14	.	TRBJ2-7	CASSLGAGENEQYF	TGCGCCAGCAGCTTGGGTGCAGGAGAAAACGAGCAGTACTTC
TRBV7-4	.	14	.	TRBJ1-2	CASSEETGLYGYTF	TGTGCCAGCAGCGAAGAGACGGGACTCTATGGCTACACCTTC
TRBV27	TRBD1	15	.	TRBJ2-7	CASSSPGGLNEVQYF	TGTGCCAGCAGTTCCCCAGGGGGTTTGAACGAGGTGCAGTACTTC
TRBV27	.	13	few	TRBJ2-7	CASSLQGTYEQYF	TGTGCCAGCAGTTTACAGGGGACCTACGAGCAGTACTTC
TRBV27	.	15	.	TRBJ2-1	CASRITGYTYNEQFF	TGTGCCAGCAGGATTACAGGGTACACCTACAATGAGCAGTTCTTC
TRBV10-2	.	13	.	TRBJ2-7	CASRVADDYEQYF	TGCGCCAGCAGGGTAGCGGACGACTACGAGCAGTACTTC
TRBV19	.	15	.	TRBJ2-1	CASSIILDDYNEQFF	TGTGCCAGTAGTATAATCCTGGACGACTACAATGAGCAGTTCTTC
TRBV14	.	14	once	TRBJ1-2	CASSPDSTLYGYTF	TGTGCCAGCAGTCCGGACAGCACCCTCTATGGCTACACCTTC